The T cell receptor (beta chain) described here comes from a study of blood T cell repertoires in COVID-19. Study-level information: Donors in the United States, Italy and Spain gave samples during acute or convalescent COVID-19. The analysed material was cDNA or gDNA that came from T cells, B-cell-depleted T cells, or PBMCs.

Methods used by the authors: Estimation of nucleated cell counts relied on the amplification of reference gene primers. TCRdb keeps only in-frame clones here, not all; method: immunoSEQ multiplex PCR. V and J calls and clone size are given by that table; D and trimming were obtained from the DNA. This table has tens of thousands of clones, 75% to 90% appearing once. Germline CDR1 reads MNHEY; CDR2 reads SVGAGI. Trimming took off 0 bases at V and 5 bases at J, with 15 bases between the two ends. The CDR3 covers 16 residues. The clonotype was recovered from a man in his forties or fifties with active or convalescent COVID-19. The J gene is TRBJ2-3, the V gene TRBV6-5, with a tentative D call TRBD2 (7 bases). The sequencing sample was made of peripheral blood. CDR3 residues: CASSYSGREGGDTQYF. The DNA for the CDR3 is TGTGCCAGCAGTTACTCGGGTAGGGAGGGGGGAGATACGCAGTATTTT.